These T cell receptor beta chains were read from a single sample in a study of blood T cell repertoires in COVID-19. Using immunoSEQ multiplex PCR, the repertoire was profiled, and TCRdb retains in-frame clones only, with some absent. The sample shows over 200,000 clones, roughly 80% of them seen only once. The source material was peripheral blood. Receptor source: a woman over 75 with active or convalescent COVID-19. Both conserved end residues are part of each CDR3. D genes are given only for firm matches. Part of the rows lack a size; the others show once, few, many or a class for expanded clones.

CDR3 protein: CARSLWGATNEKLFF
CDR3 DNA: TGTGCCAGAAGCTTATGGGGAGCAACTAATGAAAAACTGTTTTTT
D gene: .
clone size: .
J gene: TRBJ1-4
V gene: TRBV7-5

CDR3 protein: CASSSQRGNSPLHF
CDR3 DNA: TGTGCCAGCAGCTCTCAAAGGGGAAATTCACCCCTCCACTTT
D gene: .
clone size: .
J gene: TRBJ1-6
V gene: TRBV5-5

CDR3 protein: CASSRRGGAVTYEQYF
CDR3 DNA: TGTGCCAGCAGCCGTCGAGGAGGGGCGGTCACCTACGAGCAGTACTTC
D gene: .
clone size: .
J gene: TRBJ2-7
V gene: TRBV11-2

CDR3 protein: CASRSRNTIYF
CDR3 DNA: TGTGCCAGCAGGAGTCGAAACACCATATATTTT
D gene: .
clone size: .
J gene: TRBJ1-3
V gene: TRBV2

CDR3 protein: CSARRTQAFF
CDR3 DNA: TGCAGTGCTCGGAGGACCCAAGCTTTCTTT
D gene: .
clone size: .
J gene: TRBJ1-1
V gene: TRBV20-1

CDR3 protein: CASSRDSLYEQYF
CDR3 DNA: TGTGCCAGCAGCCGGGACAGCCTCTACGAGCAGTACTTC
D gene: TRBD1
clone size: .
J gene: TRBJ2-7
V gene: TRBV5-5

CDR3 protein: CASSTHPSGAGANVLTF
CDR3 DNA: TGTGCCAGTAGTACCCACCCGTCAGGGGCTGGGGCCAACGTCCTGACTTTC
D gene: .
clone size: .
J gene: TRBJ2-6
V gene: TRBV19

CDR3 protein: CASSTRTSGALYEQYF
CDR3 DNA: TGTGCCAGCAGTACGCGGACTAGCGGGGCGCTCTACGAGCAGTACTTC
D gene: TRBD2
clone size: few
J gene: TRBJ2-7
V gene: TRBV2

CDR3 protein: CASSEGPRAFF
CDR3 DNA: TGTGCCAGCAGTGAAGGTCCCCGAGCTTTCTTT
D gene: .
clone size: .
J gene: TRBJ1-1
V gene: TRBV2

CDR3 protein: CASSITSGSGSKNIQYF
CDR3 DNA: TGTGCCAGCAGTATAACTAGCGGGAGTGGGTCCAAAAACATTCAGTACTTC
D gene: TRBD2
clone size: once
J gene: TRBJ2-4
V gene: TRBV28

CDR3 protein: CASTPTGGYEQYF
CDR3 DNA: TGTGCCAGCACCCCGACGGGAGGCTACGAGCAGTACTTC
D gene: TRBD2
clone size: .
J gene: TRBJ2-7
V gene: TRBV6-2/TRBV6-3

CDR3 protein: CASRSTSGPQETQYF
CDR3 DNA: TGTGCCAGCAGGTCCACTAGCGGGCCACAAGAGACCCAGTACTTC
D gene: TRBD2
clone size: .
J gene: TRBJ2-5
V gene: TRBV6-5

CDR3 protein: CASSLSGGASGANVLTF
CDR3 DNA: TGTGCCAGCAGCTTATCGGGCGGGGCCTCTGGGGCCAACGTCCTGACTTTC
D gene: .
clone size: once
J gene: TRBJ2-6
V gene: TRBV11-2

CDR3 protein: CASSFPGLDGYTF
CDR3 DNA: TGTGCCAGCAGTTTTCCGGGACTGGATGGCTACACCTTC
D gene: .
clone size: .
J gene: TRBJ1-2
V gene: TRBV12-3/TRBV12-4

CDR3 protein: CASSPSRDRGRTEAFF
CDR3 DNA: TGTGCCAGCTCACCATCCCGAGACAGGGGGCGGACTGAAGCTTTCTTT
D gene: TRBD1
clone size: .
J gene: TRBJ1-1
V gene: TRBV18

CDR3 protein: CASVRDRGSEQYF
CDR3 DNA: TGTGCCAGCGTCCGGGACAGGGGGAGCGAGCAGTACTTC
D gene: TRBD1
clone size: .
J gene: TRBJ2-7
V gene: TRBV10-3